This is a list of T cell receptor beta chains from one sample in a study of OX40 agonist ivuxolimab in advanced cancers. Sequenced by immunoSEQ multiplex PCR; TCRdb stores in-frame clones only, minus some. The profile shows 77,000 or so clones, 87% of them singletons. The sequences come from CD4+ or CD8+ T cells sorted from blood, collected in a trial of the OX40 agonist ivuxolimab. These receptor sequences come from an adult with an advanced solid tumor such as melanoma, head and neck, liver or kidney cancer. Each CDR3 is given with its conserved first and last residue. Fields, in order: J gene, D gene, V gene, CDR3 length, clone size, CDR3 DNA, CDR3 protein. A D gene is named only where the DNA matches it firmly. The size field is filled for only some rows; it gives once, few, many or a size class.

J gene: TRBJ2-6
D gene: .
V gene: TRBV7-3
CDR3 length: 16
clone size: .
CDR3 DNA: TGTGCCAGCAGCTTAAAGTCGAGTACTGGGGCCAACGTCCTGACTTTC
CDR3 protein: CASSLKSSTGANVLTF

J gene: TRBJ2-1
D gene: .
V gene: TRBV11-2
CDR3 length: 12
clone size: .
CDR3 DNA: TGTGCCAGCAGCTTAACTAGCAATGAGCAGTTCTTC
CDR3 protein: CASSLTSNEQFF

J gene: TRBJ2-4
D gene: .
V gene: TRBV27
CDR3 length: 14
clone size: .
CDR3 DNA: TGTGCCAGCAGTTTATCGTTGTTTCTCGGCATTCAGTACTTC
CDR3 protein: CASSLSLFLGIQYF

J gene: TRBJ1-1
D gene: .
V gene: TRBV27
CDR3 length: 14
clone size: .
CDR3 DNA: TGTGCCAGCAGTTTGACAGTCTGGAACACTGAAGCTTTCTTT
CDR3 protein: CASSLTVWNTEAFF

J gene: TRBJ1-2
D gene: .
V gene: TRBV28
CDR3 length: 14
clone size: .
CDR3 DNA: TGTGCCAGCAGTTTTCCAGGGAGTAACTATGGCTACACCTTC
CDR3 protein: CASSFPGSNYGYTF

J gene: TRBJ2-5
D gene: TRBD1
V gene: TRBV6-1
CDR3 length: 15
clone size: few
CDR3 DNA: TGTGCCAGCAGTGACTCGACAGGGGGCAAAGAGACCCAGTACTTC
CDR3 protein: CASSDSTGGKETQYF

J gene: TRBJ2-2
D gene: .
V gene: TRBV7-7
CDR3 length: 14
clone size: .
CDR3 DNA: TGTGCTAGCAGCCCAGACACGAACACCGGGGAGCTGTTTTTT
CDR3 protein: CASSPDTNTGELFF

J gene: TRBJ2-3
D gene: TRBD1
V gene: TRBV4-2
CDR3 length: 16
clone size: .
CDR3 DNA: TGTGCCAGCAGCCAAGGGCACAGGGGGCGAGGAGATACGCAGTATTTT
CDR3 protein: CASSQGHRGRGDTQYF

J gene: TRBJ1-2
D gene: TRBD1
V gene: TRBV6-5
CDR3 length: 14
clone size: .
CDR3 DNA: TGTGCCAGCAGTTACCGGGGGACAGGGCATGGCTACACCTTC
CDR3 protein: CASSYRGTGHGYTF

J gene: TRBJ2-1
D gene: TRBD2
V gene: TRBV11-3
CDR3 length: 15
clone size: .
CDR3 DNA: TGTGCCAGCAGCTTGGGGAGGGGAGGCCTCAATGAGCAGTTCTTC
CDR3 protein: CASSLGRGGLNEQFF

J gene: TRBJ2-1
D gene: TRBD1
V gene: TRBV5-1
CDR3 length: 15
clone size: .
CDR3 DNA: TGCGCCAGCACCCGACAGGGCAGCTCCTACAATGAGCAGTTCTTC
CDR3 protein: CASTRQGSSYNEQFF

J gene: TRBJ2-7
D gene: .
V gene: TRBV11-2
CDR3 length: 14
clone size: .
CDR3 DNA: TGTGCCAGCAGCTTAGATGGAGGCGAGTACGAGCAGTACTTC
CDR3 protein: CASSLDGGEYEQYF

J gene: TRBJ2-2
D gene: .
V gene: TRBV28
CDR3 length: 13
clone size: .
CDR3 DNA: TGTGCCAGCAGGCGAGAGGGGGTCGGGGAGCTGTTTTTT
CDR3 protein: CASRREGVGELFF

J gene: TRBJ2-3
D gene: .
V gene: TRBV11-2
CDR3 length: 14
clone size: .
CDR3 DNA: TGTGCCAGCAGCCCAGGGCGTAGCACAGATACGCAGTATTTT
CDR3 protein: CASSPGRSTDTQYF

J gene: TRBJ2-3
D gene: .
V gene: TRBV5-1
CDR3 length: 12
clone size: .
CDR3 DNA: TGCGCCAGCAGGAATAGAAAGGATACGCAGTATTTT
CDR3 protein: CASRNRKDTQYF

J gene: TRBJ1-4
D gene: .
V gene: TRBV27
CDR3 length: 14
clone size: few
CDR3 DNA: TGTGCCAGCAGTTTAGCAGGGATTGGTGAAAAACTGTTTTTT
CDR3 protein: CASSLAGIGEKLFF

J gene: TRBJ1-4
D gene: TRBD1
V gene: TRBV9
CDR3 length: 17
clone size: .
CDR3 DNA: TGTGCCAGCAGCGTAGGGGGAGGACAGGTTATTAATGAAAAACTGTTTTTT
CDR3 protein: CASSVGGGQVINEKLFF

J gene: TRBJ2-7
D gene: .
V gene: TRBV10-2
CDR3 length: 15
clone size: .
CDR3 DNA: TGCGCCAGCAGTGTAGCACTAGAGAGTAACGACGAGCAGTACTTC
CDR3 protein: CASSVALESNDEQYF

J gene: TRBJ1-4
D gene: TRBD1
V gene: TRBV2
CDR3 length: 15
clone size: once
CDR3 DNA: TGTGCCAGCAGTGCGCAGGGGGCGAAGAATGAAAAACTGTTTTTT
CDR3 protein: CASSAQGAKNEKLFF

J gene: TRBJ1-3
D gene: TRBD1
V gene: TRBV10-3
CDR3 length: 14
clone size: .
CDR3 DNA: TGTGCCATCAGTGACTCAGGGGGTGGAAACACCATATATTTT
CDR3 protein: CAISDSGGGNTIYF

J gene: TRBJ2-2
D gene: TRBD1
V gene: TRBV7-7
CDR3 length: 16
clone size: .
CDR3 DNA: TGTGCTAGCAGCTTAGTTCCAGGGGGCCTCACCGGGGAGCTGTTTTTT
CDR3 protein: CASSLVPGGLTGELFF

J gene: TRBJ1-5
D gene: .
V gene: TRBV5-8
CDR3 length: 14
clone size: .
CDR3 DNA: TGTGCCAGCAGCTTTTGGGTTGGGAATCAGCCCCAGCATTTT
CDR3 protein: CASSFWVGNQPQHF

J gene: TRBJ2-7
D gene: .
V gene: TRBV19
CDR3 length: 14
clone size: .
CDR3 DNA: TGTGCCAGTAGTACCCCGGGACGAACTTACGAGCAGTACTTC
CDR3 protein: CASSTPGRTYEQYF

J gene: TRBJ1-2
D gene: .
V gene: TRBV7-2
CDR3 length: 14
clone size: .
CDR3 DNA: TGTGCCAGCAGCTTATCCGGGACAAGCTATGGCTACACCTTC
CDR3 protein: CASSLSGTSYGYTF

J gene: TRBJ1-1
D gene: .
V gene: TRBV30
CDR3 length: 13
clone size: .
CDR3 DNA: TGTGCCTGGTACAGGCAGCCGAACACTGAAGCTTTCTTT
CDR3 protein: CAWYRQPNTEAFF

J gene: TRBJ1-4
D gene: .
V gene: TRBV2
CDR3 length: 15
clone size: .
CDR3 DNA: TGTGCCAGCAGTGAACGAGGGGTCTCTAATGAAAAACTGTTTTTT
CDR3 protein: CASSERGVSNEKLFF

J gene: TRBJ2-4
D gene: .
V gene: TRBV7-6
CDR3 length: 17
clone size: .
CDR3 DNA: TGTGCCAGCAGCTTAGACTCAGGGGCCATAGCCAAAAACATTCAGTACTTC
CDR3 protein: CASSLDSGAIAKNIQYF

J gene: TRBJ1-6
D gene: .
V gene: TRBV12-5
CDR3 length: 13
clone size: .
CDR3 DNA: TGTGCTAGTGCACTAAATAGCAATTCACCCCTCCACTTT
CDR3 protein: CASALNSNSPLHF

J gene: TRBJ2-3
D gene: .
V gene: TRBV19
CDR3 length: 12
clone size: .
CDR3 DNA: TGTGCCAGTAGTTCCTTGGCAGATACGCAGTATTTT
CDR3 protein: CASSSLADTQYF

J gene: TRBJ2-2
D gene: .
V gene: TRBV2
CDR3 length: 13
clone size: .
CDR3 DNA: TGTGCCAGCAGATTCACGAACACCGGGGAGCTGTTTTTT
CDR3 protein: CASRFTNTGELFF

J gene: TRBJ1-1
D gene: .
V gene: TRBV18
CDR3 length: 16
clone size: .
CDR3 DNA: TGTGCCAGCTCACCACCGGTAAGGGGGGTAGAGACTGAAGCTTTCTTT
CDR3 protein: CASSPPVRGVETEAFF

J gene: TRBJ2-7
D gene: .
V gene: TRBV28
CDR3 length: 16
clone size: once
CDR3 DNA: TGTGCCAGCAGCTTCTTGTCCAGTGTTCCCTATAACGAGCAGTACTTC
CDR3 protein: CASSFLSSVPYNEQYF

J gene: TRBJ2-2
D gene: TRBD2
V gene: TRBV14
CDR3 length: 16
clone size: .
CDR3 DNA: TGTGCCAGCAGCCAATCTAGCGGGAGTGACACCGGGGAGCTGTTTTTT
CDR3 protein: CASSQSSGSDTGELFF

J gene: TRBJ1-1
D gene: TRBD1
V gene: TRBV7-2
CDR3 length: 13
clone size: .
CDR3 DNA: TGTGCCAGCAGCACCAGACAGGGCACTGAAGCTTTCTTT
CDR3 protein: CASSTRQGTEAFF

J gene: TRBJ1-2
D gene: TRBD1
V gene: TRBV29-1
CDR3 length: 13
clone size: once
CDR3 DNA: TGCAGCGTAGGACAGGGACGGGGTGATGGCTACACCTTC
CDR3 protein: CSVGQGRGDGYTF

J gene: TRBJ2-5
D gene: TRBD1
V gene: TRBV5-1
CDR3 length: 15
clone size: .
CDR3 DNA: TGCGCCAGCAGCTTGGAGGGACAGGTTCAAGAGACCCAGTACTTC
CDR3 protein: CASSLEGQVQETQYF

J gene: TRBJ2-7
D gene: .
V gene: TRBV5-6
CDR3 length: 11
clone size: .
CDR3 DNA: TGTGCCAGCAGCTTGATGCGGGAGCAGTACTTC
CDR3 protein: CASSLMREQYF

J gene: TRBJ1-2
D gene: .
V gene: TRBV6-5
CDR3 length: 15
clone size: .
CDR3 DNA: TGTGCCAGAATATCGCGGGCAGGGCCTAACTATGGCTACACCTTC
CDR3 protein: CARISRAGPNYGYTF

J gene: TRBJ1-3
D gene: .
V gene: TRBV7-8
CDR3 length: 16
clone size: .
CDR3 DNA: TGTGCCAGCAGCTTAGTAGCACCGCGAGCTGGAAACACCATATATTTT
CDR3 protein: CASSLVAPRAGNTIYF

J gene: TRBJ2-2
D gene: TRBD2
V gene: TRBV9
CDR3 length: 15
clone size: .
CDR3 DNA: TGTGCCAGCAGCGTTCAAAGCGGGAGCGTCGGGGAGCTGTTTTTT
CDR3 protein: CASSVQSGSVGELFF

J gene: TRBJ2-7
D gene: .
V gene: TRBV14
CDR3 length: 14
clone size: .
CDR3 DNA: TGTGCCAGCAGCCAAGGACCGACATACTACGAGCAGTACTTC
CDR3 protein: CASSQGPTYYEQYF

J gene: TRBJ1-2
D gene: .
V gene: TRBV18
CDR3 length: 15
clone size: once
CDR3 DNA: TGTGCCAGCTCACCACCGGTGGAAGTAAACTATGGCTACACCTTC
CDR3 protein: CASSPPVEVNYGYTF

J gene: TRBJ2-7
D gene: TRBD2
V gene: TRBV4-1
CDR3 length: 19
clone size: .
CDR3 DNA: TGCGCCAGCAGCCAAGATGAGGGACTAGCGGGGGGCCATTCCTACGAGCAGTACTTC
CDR3 protein: CASSQDEGLAGGHSYEQYF

J gene: TRBJ2-1
D gene: .
V gene: TRBV19
CDR3 length: 14
clone size: .
CDR3 DNA: TGTGCCAGTAGTCCCGACCCTAGCGTGGTAGAGCAGTTCTTC
CDR3 protein: CASSPDPSVVEQFF

J gene: TRBJ1-5
D gene: .
V gene: TRBV5-1
CDR3 length: 15
clone size: .
CDR3 DNA: TGCGCCAGCAGCTTGGGGTCGGGGGCGGAACAGCCCCAGCATTTT
CDR3 protein: CASSLGSGAEQPQHF

J gene: TRBJ2-4
D gene: .
V gene: TRBV11-2
CDR3 length: 14
clone size: .
CDR3 DNA: TGTGCCAGCAGCTTGAGGGGGGCGGGAAACATTCAGTACTTC
CDR3 protein: CASSLRGAGNIQYF

J gene: TRBJ1-4
D gene: TRBD1
V gene: TRBV5-1
CDR3 length: 16
clone size: .
CDR3 DNA: TGCGCCAGCAGCCCTGGACAGGGGGCGGATAATGAAAAACTGTTTTTT
CDR3 protein: CASSPGQGADNEKLFF

J gene: TRBJ2-3
D gene: .
V gene: TRBV11-2
CDR3 length: 17
clone size: .
CDR3 DNA: TGTGCCAGCAGTGACTCTGGTGCAGCGTCTAGCACAGATACGCAGTATTTT
CDR3 protein: CASSDSGAASSTDTQYF

J gene: TRBJ2-2
D gene: .
V gene: TRBV9
CDR3 length: 14
clone size: .
CDR3 DNA: TGTGCCAGCACCACAGGGAGGGGGACCGGGGAGCTGTTTTTT
CDR3 protein: CASTTGRGTGELFF

J gene: TRBJ2-6
D gene: .
V gene: TRBV18
CDR3 length: 16
clone size: .
CDR3 DNA: TGTGCCAGCTCACCAAGGATTTCCTCTGGGGCCAACGTCCTGACTTTC
CDR3 protein: CASSPRISSGANVLTF

J gene: TRBJ1-2
D gene: .
V gene: TRBV6-5
CDR3 length: 13
clone size: .
CDR3 DNA: TGTGCCAGCAGTCGAGACAGCCTCTATGGCTACACCTTC
CDR3 protein: CASSRDSLYGYTF

J gene: TRBJ1-4
D gene: .
V gene: TRBV2
CDR3 length: 14
clone size: .
CDR3 DNA: TGTGCCAGCAGTCTGAGGGAGATAGGTGAAAAACTGTTTTTT
CDR3 protein: CASSLREIGEKLFF

J gene: TRBJ1-2
D gene: .
V gene: TRBV18
CDR3 length: 14
clone size: few
CDR3 DNA: TGTGCCAGCTCACCATTGGACAGCAACTATGGCTACACCTTC
CDR3 protein: CASSPLDSNYGYTF

J gene: TRBJ1-1
D gene: .
V gene: TRBV5-1
CDR3 length: 15
clone size: .
CDR3 DNA: TGCGCCAGCAGCTTGGAGGTCGGCGTGAACACTGAAGCTTTCTTT
CDR3 protein: CASSLEVGVNTEAFF

J gene: TRBJ2-5
D gene: .
V gene: TRBV30
CDR3 length: 15
clone size: .
CDR3 DNA: TGTGCCTGGAGTGGGGACCTTGGGAGCCAAGAGACCCAGTACTTC
CDR3 protein: CAWSGDLGSQETQYF

J gene: TRBJ2-7
D gene: .
V gene: TRBV2
CDR3 length: 13
clone size: few
CDR3 DNA: TGTGCCAGCAACCTACTCTATATCGGCGAGCAGTACTTC
CDR3 protein: CASNLLYIGEQYF